This T cell receptor (beta chain) was obtained from a study of early T cells in non-severe SARS-CoV-2 infection. Study details: Unpaired chains resulted from sequencing bulk RNA of unsorted whole blood. Findings and limits, study-wide: Private and CD4 specificities were missed by VDJdb matching, which favored anti-spike CD8 responses.

On this clonotype: No antigen is known for it.

cDNA molecules, individually, were tagged with unique molecular identifiers. TCRdb re-derived calls from the 5' RACE reads in MiXCR, one entry per CDR3 protein. The table has approximately 50,000 distinct CDR3 sequences, roughly 8.2% seen once. V gave up 4 bases and J gave up 4 bases; unmatched junction bases: 8. The CDR3 runs to 15 residues. Germline loops: CDR1 SGHRS, CDR2 YFSETQ. Sequencing used whole blood. The rearrangement links TRBV5-1 to TRBJ2-3; 8 bases match TRBD2. The receptor's source is an adult who was a healthcare worker with PCR-confirmed SARS-CoV-2 infection or an uninfected control (not recorded which). The CDR3 region is CASSQLAEYSDTQYF. Written as DNA, the CDR3 is TGCGCCAGCAGCCAACTAGCGGAGTATTCAGATACGCAGTATTTT.